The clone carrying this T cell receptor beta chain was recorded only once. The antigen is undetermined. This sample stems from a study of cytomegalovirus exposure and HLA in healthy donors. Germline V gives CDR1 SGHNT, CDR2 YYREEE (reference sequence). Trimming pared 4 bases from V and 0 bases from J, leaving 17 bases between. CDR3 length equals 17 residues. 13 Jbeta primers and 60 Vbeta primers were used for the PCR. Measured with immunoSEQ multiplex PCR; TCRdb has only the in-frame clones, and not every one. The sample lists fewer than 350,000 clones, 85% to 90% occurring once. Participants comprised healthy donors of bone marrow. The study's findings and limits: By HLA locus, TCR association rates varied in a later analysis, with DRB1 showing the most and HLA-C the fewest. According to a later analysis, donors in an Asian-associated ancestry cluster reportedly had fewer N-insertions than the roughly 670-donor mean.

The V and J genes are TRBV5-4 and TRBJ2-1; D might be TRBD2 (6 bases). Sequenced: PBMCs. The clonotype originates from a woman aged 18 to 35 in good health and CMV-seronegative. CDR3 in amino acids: CASSPAGLASSYNEQFF. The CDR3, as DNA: TGTGCCAGCAGCCCCGCGGGGCTAGCGAGCTCCTACAATGAGCAGTTCTTC.